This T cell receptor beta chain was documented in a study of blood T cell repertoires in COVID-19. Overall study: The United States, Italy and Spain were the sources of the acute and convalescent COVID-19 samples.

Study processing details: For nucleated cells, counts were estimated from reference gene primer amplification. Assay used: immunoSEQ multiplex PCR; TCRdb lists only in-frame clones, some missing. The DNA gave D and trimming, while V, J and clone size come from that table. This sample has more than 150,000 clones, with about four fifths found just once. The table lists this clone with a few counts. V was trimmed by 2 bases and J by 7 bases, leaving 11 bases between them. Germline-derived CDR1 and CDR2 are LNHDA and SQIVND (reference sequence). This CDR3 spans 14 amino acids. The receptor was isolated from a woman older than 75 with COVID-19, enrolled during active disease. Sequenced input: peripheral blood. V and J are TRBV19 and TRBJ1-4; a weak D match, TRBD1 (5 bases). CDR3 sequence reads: CASSISSGAEKLFF. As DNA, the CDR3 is TGTGCCAGTAGTATATCGTCTGGGGCTGAAAAACTGTTTTTT.